The text below deals with one T cell receptor (beta chain). The clone's antigen remains unknown. Base qualities are missing; no much larger clone stands one base away. The data belong to a study of blood T cell repertoires in COVID-19 (dated by TCRdb to about 2020). About the full investigation: Collaborator samples came from the United States, Italy and Spain and covered acute and convalescent phases of COVID-19. The prospective study material was composed of cDNA or gDNA derived from T cells, B-cell-depleted T cells, or PBMCs. Deeply sampled blood TCRbeta repertoires from subjects exposed to, actively infected with, or recovered from COVID-19 were included in the dataset. The repertoires were released in a freely available public database intended as a resource for research on the immune response to SARS-CoV-2. The samples were drawn from the first 160 participants of the ongoing ImmuneRACE study and from over a thousand subjects provided by 6 global collaborators. Nearly every sample came with metadata listing a de-identified subject ID, COVID-19 status, age in years and sex. HLA class I and class II types, where available, came from metadata supplied by the sample provider rather than from assay-based typing. Overall results and qualifications from the work: How much clinical and demographic metadata was included differed by source and by participant, and the metadata was provided uncurated.

In the germline V gene, CDR1 corresponds to SNHLY and CDR2 to FYNNEI. The CDR3 runs 12 amino acids, cysteine and phenylalanine included. Only the CDR3 DNA is retained, 36 bases long and in frame from the first base. A distance of 9 bases separates the germline ends of V and J, which lose 8 bases and 2 bases respectively. Collaborating institutions collected whole blood in K2EDTA tubes following their own protocols. Collaborator samples were shipped for TCRbeta analysis as frozen whole blood, isolated PBMCs, or DNA extracted from either sample type. The immunoSEQ Assay, a bias-controlled multiplex PCR, was used to amplify TCRbeta CDR3 regions from genomic DNA. Per the authors' processing: Within the assay, amplification of reference gene primers was used to estimate how many nucleated cells each sample contained. To quantify the absolute abundance of each unique TCRbeta CDR3 rearrangement, sequence reads were collapsed and filtered. For each sample, productive Simpson clonality was calculated by taking the square root of Simpson's diversity index across productive rearrangements. This is the immuneACCESS table as TCRdb keeps it, with only in-frame sequences that have V and J called. A part of the clones is gone; compared with another copy, unresolved V genes explain less than half, and the rest is unexplained. The V and J calls and clone size are taken from that table; D and trimming were inferred from the DNA. The sample table shows hundreds of thousands of clones, and 88% are seen once. The biggest ten clones account for around 0.72% of the sample.

The sequence joins TRBV2 to TRBJ1-2; no D gene can be assigned with confidence. The receptor was isolated from a man aged 40-49 years with acute or convalescent COVID-19. The sequenced sample was peripheral blood. CDR3 region: CASSVRNYGYTF. The DNA sequence is TGTGCCAGCTCTGTCAGAAACTATGGCTACACCTTC.